This T cell receptor beta chain was documented in a study of technical replicates of blood from a handful of donors. Only in-frame clones appear in the TCRdb table, and some are missing; sequencing was by immunoSEQ multiplex PCR. The table shows 80,000 to 90,000 clones, with about 95% occurring only once. This TCR derives from a human donor in good health. Specimen: T cells isolated from PBMCs.

CDR3 sequence (DNA): TGCGCCAGCAGCCAAACGGGACTAAACAGATGGACCCAGTACTTC. This sequence encodes CASSQTGLNRWTQYF. The chain recombines TRBV4-1 with TRBJ2-5, with 7 nucleotides matching TRBD2. CDR3 size: 15 residues. Germline values: CDR1 MGHRA, CDR2 YSYEKL. Trimming at V came to 2 bases and at J to 7 bases, leaving 10 bases not matched to a gene.